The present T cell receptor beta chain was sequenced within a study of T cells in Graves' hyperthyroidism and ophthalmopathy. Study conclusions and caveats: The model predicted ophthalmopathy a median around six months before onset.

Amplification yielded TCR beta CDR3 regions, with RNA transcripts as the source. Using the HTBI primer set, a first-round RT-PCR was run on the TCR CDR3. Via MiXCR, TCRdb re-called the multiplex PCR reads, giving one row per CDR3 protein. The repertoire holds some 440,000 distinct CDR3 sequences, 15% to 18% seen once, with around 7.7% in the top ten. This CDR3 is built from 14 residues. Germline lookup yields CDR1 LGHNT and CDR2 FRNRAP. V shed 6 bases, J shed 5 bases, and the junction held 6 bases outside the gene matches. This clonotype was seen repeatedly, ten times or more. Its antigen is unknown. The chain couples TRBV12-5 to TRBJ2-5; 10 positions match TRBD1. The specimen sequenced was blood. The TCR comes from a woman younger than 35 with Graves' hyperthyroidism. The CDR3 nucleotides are TGTGCTAGTGGGAGACAGGGGGCGGTCGAGACCCAGTACTTC. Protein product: CASGRQGAVETQYF.